The subject of this entry is one TCR beta chain. This CDR3 spans 13 amino acids. Trimming cost V 7 bases and J 5 bases; bases outside gene matches: 5. Germline lookup yields CDR1 SGHNT and CDR2 YENEEA. This record belongs to a study of shared T cell receptors in the human thymus. Here immunoSEQ multiplex PCR was the method, and the copy in TCRdb shows in-frame clones only, minus some. The sample shows fewer than 700,000 clones, roughly 90% of them seen only once. The sample was also linked to a second study, of human thymus T cells. That source adds: From resections taken during corrective heart surgery, the thymus tissue was obtained.

The sample taken for sequencing was thymocytes. This clonotype was obtained from a boy less than two years old with a congenital heart defect. This chain connects TRBV11-3 to TRBJ2-5; 9 positions match TRBD2. The CDR3 coding sequence is TGTGCCAGCACCGGGACTAGCTGGGAGACCCAGTACTTC. Translation gives CASTGTSWETQYF.